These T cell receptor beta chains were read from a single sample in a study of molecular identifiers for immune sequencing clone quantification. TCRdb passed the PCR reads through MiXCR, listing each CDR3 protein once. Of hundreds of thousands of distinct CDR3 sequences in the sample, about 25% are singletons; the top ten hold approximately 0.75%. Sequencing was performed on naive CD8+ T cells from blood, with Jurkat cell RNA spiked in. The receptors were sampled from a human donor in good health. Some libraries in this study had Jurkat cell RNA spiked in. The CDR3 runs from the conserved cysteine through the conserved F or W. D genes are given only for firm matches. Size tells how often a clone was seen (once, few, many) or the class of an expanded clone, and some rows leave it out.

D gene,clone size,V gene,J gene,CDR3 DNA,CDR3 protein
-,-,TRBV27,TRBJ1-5,TGTGCCAGCAGTTTTTCGGGGCAGCGACAGCCCCAGCATTTT,CASSFSGQRQPQHF
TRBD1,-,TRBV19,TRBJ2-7,TGTGCCACCGGACAGGGGGACGAGCAGTACTTC,CATGQGDEQYF
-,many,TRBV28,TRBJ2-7,TGTGCCAGCAGACCCACCCCCGGGCACGAGGAGGGGTGGTCCTACGAGCAGTACTTC,CASRPTPGHEEGWSYEQYF
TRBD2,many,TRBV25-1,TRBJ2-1,TGTGCCAGCAGAAATGGGGGGAGGGGCCTTCCGGGGCAGTTCTTC,CASRNGGRGLPGQFF
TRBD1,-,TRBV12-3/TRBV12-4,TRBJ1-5,TGTGCCAGCAGCTCCGGGACAGAACATAGCACTCAGCCCCAGCATTTT,CASSSGTEHSTQPQHF
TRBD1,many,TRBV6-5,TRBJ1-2,TGTGCCAGCAGCCAGACAGGGGGGGGATCCTATGGCTACACCTTC,CASSQTGGGSYGYTF
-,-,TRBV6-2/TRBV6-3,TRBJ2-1,TGTGCCAGCACCGAGGCACTAGCCTACAATGAGCAGTTCTTC,CASTEALAYNEQFF
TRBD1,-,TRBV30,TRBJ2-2,TGTGCCTCAAGACAGGGGGGGGCCGGGGAGCTGTTTTTT,CASRQGGAGELFF
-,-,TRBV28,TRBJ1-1,TGTACCAGCGGGGCGAGAGGTACCACTGAAGCTTTCTTT,CTSGARGTTEAFF
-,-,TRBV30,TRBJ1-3,TGTGCCTGGAGTGTCGTTCGTTCAGGAAACACCATATATTTT,CAWSVVRSGNTIYF
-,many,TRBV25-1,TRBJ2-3,TGTGCCAGCAGTGGCGGCGGAAGGACAGATACGCAGTATTTT,CASSGGGRTDTQYF
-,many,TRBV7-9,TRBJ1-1,TGTGCCAGCAGCCTTATGAGTACTGAAGCTTTCTTT,CASSLMSTEAFF
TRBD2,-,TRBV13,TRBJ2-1,TGTGCCATCCCTGGACTAGCGGGCAATGAGCAGTTCTTC,CAIPGLAGNEQFF
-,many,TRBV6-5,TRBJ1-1,TGTGCCAGCAGTTACTCCCTACAGGGCGGGTCTGAAGCTTTCTTT,CASSYSLQGGSEAFF
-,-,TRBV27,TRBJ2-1,TGTGCCAGCAACCCCTTGGGGGGCCAGGGTCAGTTCTTC,CASNPLGGQGQFF
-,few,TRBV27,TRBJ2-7,TGTGCCAGCAGTTACAGACAGTCTTACGAGCAGTACTTC,CASSYRQSYEQYF
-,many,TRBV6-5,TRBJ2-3,TGTGCCAGCAGTTACTCACCGAGGGCAGATACGCAGTATTTT,CASSYSPRADTQYF
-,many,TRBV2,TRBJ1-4,TGTGCCAGCTGGACAGCAACTAATGAAAAACTGTTTTTT,CASWTATNEKLFF
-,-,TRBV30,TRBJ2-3,TGTGCCTGGAGTGCCGGGACACGCAACACAGATACGCAGTATTTT,CAWSAGTRNTDTQYF
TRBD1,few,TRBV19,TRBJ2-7,TGTGCCTCGGTTCCGGGGACAGGGACCATCCAGAAAGGAGAGCAGTACTTC,CASVPGTGTIQKGEQYF
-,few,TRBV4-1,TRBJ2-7,TGCGCCAGCAGCCAAGATACGGGGACATCCTACGAGCAGTACTTC,CASSQDTGTSYEQYF
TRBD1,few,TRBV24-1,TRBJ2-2,TGTGCCACCAGTGATCAACGGACAGGTCCGAACACCGGGGAGCTGTTTTTT,CATSDQRTGPNTGELFF
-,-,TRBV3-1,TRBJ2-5,TGTGCCAGCAGCCAAGATGGAGCGGGACAGTCACGGACCCAGTACTTC,CASSQDGAGQSRTQYF
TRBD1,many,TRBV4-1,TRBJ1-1,TGCGCCAGCAGCCGAAATACAGGGGCCGCCACTGAAGCTTTCTTT,CASSRNTGAATEAFF
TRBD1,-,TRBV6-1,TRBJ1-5,TGTGCCAGCACCGACAGAGATAGAACAGGGGTATACGATCAGCCCCAGCATTTT,CASTDRDRTGVYDQPQHF
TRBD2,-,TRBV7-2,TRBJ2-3,TGTGCCAGCAGCATCTTAGCGGGGGGGATCACAGATACGCAGTATTTT,CASSILAGGITDTQYF
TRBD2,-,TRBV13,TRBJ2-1,TGTGCCAGCAGCTTCGAGCGGGGGGGCTACAATGAGCGGTTCTTC,CASSFERGGYNERFF
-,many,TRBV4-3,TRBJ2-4,TGCGCCAGCAGCCAAGATGCGGGGAACATTCAGTACTTC,CASSQDAGNIQYF
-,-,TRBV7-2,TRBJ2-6,TGTGCCAGCAGCTTAGAATTCGGGGTTTGGGCCAACGTCCTGACTTTC,CASSLEFGVWANVLTF
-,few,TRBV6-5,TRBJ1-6,TGTGCCAGCAGTTACGGGGGGGACTCACCCCTCCACTTT,CASSYGGDSPLHF
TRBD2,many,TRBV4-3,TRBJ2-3,TGCGCCAGCAGCCAAGGACTAGCGAGCGGCACAGATACGCAGTATTTT,CASSQGLASGTDTQYF
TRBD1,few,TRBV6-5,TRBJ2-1,TGTGCCAGCATTCCCTCCGGGACAGGGATTGTGGATGAGCAGTTCTTC,CASIPSGTGIVDEQFF
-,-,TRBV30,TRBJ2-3,TGTGCCTGGAGTGACGCGGGTGGCCCCTGGAGCACAGATACGCAGTATTTT,CAWSDAGGPWSTDTQYF
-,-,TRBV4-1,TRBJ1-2,TGCGCCAGCAGTTTCGTAAAGGGGTCCTATGGCTACACCTTC,CASSFVKGSYGYTF
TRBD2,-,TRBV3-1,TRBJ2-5,TGTGCCAGCAGCCAAGGTGCTAGCGGGGGGACCCCGACCCAGTACTTC,CASSQGASGGTPTQYF
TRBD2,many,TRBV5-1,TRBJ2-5,TGCGCCAGCAGCGCCGGGACTAGCGGGAGTGGGGAGACCCAGTACTTC,CASSAGTSGSGETQYF
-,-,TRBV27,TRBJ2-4,TGTGCCGGCAGTTTAATGCCTACACCCAAAAACATTCAGTACTTC,CAGSLMPTPKNIQYF
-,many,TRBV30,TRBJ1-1,TGTGCCTGGGCCGGGTTGAACACTGAAGCTTTCTTT,CAWAGLNTEAFF
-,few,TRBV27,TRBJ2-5,TGTGCCAGCAGACATGGCTTGGGGGAGACCCAGTACTTC,CASRHGLGETQYF
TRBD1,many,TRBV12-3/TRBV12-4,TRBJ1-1,TGTGCCAGCAGTACACAACAGGGGAAGAACACTGAAGCTTTCTTT,CASSTQQGKNTEAFF
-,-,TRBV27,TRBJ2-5,TGTGCCAGCAGGGAGACTAGTAGGTTTCCAGAGACCCAGTACTTC,CASRETSRFPETQYF
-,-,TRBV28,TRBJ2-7,TGTGCCAGCAGTTTCGGCCTCAAGCGGGTCTACGAGCAGTACTTC,CASSFGLKRVYEQYF
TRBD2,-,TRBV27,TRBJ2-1,TGTGCCACCCAAATGGCGGGAGGGGGGAATGAGCAGTTCTTC,CATQMAGGGNEQFF
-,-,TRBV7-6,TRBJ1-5,TGTGCCAGCAGCTGGGAGAGCAATCAGCCCCAGCATTTT,CASSWESNQPQHF
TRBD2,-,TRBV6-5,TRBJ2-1,TGTGCCAGCAGAGAGGGACTAGCGGGAGGGCCTGAGCAGTTCTTC,CASREGLAGGPEQFF
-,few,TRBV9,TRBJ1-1,TGTGCCAGCAGCGACCCCTCCGACGCGGGCGCTGAAGCTTTCTTT,CASSDPSDAGAEAFF
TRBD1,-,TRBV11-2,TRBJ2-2,TGTGCCAGCAGCTTAGGGCAGGGCAGGGGGCTTCCCGGGGAGCTGTTTTTT,CASSLGQGRGLPGELFF
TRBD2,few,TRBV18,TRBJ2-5,TGTGCCAGCTCACCCGTGCTAGCGGAACAAGAGACCCAGTACTTC,CASSPVLAEQETQYF
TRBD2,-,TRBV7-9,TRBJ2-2,TGTGCCAGCAGCTTAGAGATTAGCGGGATATACACCGGGGAGCTGTTTTTT,CASSLEISGIYTGELFF
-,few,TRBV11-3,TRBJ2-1,-,CASSLDFAPANEQFF
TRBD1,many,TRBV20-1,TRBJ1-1,TGCAGTACAGGGGACAGGGGGGACACTGAAGCTTTCTTT,CSTGDRGDTEAFF
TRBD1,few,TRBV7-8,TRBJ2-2,TGTGCCAGCAGCTTGGCCGGGACAGGGGGATCCGGGGAGCTGTTTTTT,CASSLAGTGGSGELFF
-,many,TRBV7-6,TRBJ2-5,TGTGCCAGCAGCTCCAGACAGCCGTACCAAGAGACCCAGTACTTC,CASSSRQPYQETQYF
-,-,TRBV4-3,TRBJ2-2,TGCGCCAGCAGCCCCGGGTTCCCTTACACCGGGGAGCTGTTTTTT,CASSPGFPYTGELFF
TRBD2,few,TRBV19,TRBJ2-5,TGTGCCAGTAGTATAGATCTTCGAACTAGCGGGGACCAAGAGACCCAGTACTTC,CASSIDLRTSGDQETQYF
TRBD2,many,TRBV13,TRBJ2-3,TGTGCCAGCAGCCCGGGACTAGCGGGGTCCCTTTCAGTGGAAGATACGCAGTATTTT,CASSPGLAGSLSVEDTQYF